This T cell receptor (beta chain) was obtained from a study of blood T cell repertoires in COVID-19. Study in general: Acute and convalescent COVID-19 specimens originated in the United States, Italy and Spain.

Membership in each cohort depended on participant-reported clinical history. There are 16 residues in the CDR3. With 5 bases clipped from V and 1 base from J, the junction kept 9 bases outside the gene matches. Germline V lookup: CDR1 SEHNR, CDR2 FQNEAQ (reference sequence). The method was immunoSEQ multiplex PCR; TCRdb's version includes in-frame clones alone and lacks a portion of them. The profile shows hundreds of thousands of clones, roughly 90% of them singletons. The chain uses TRBV7-9 and TRBJ2-7; 9 positions agree with TRBD1. The sample was PBMCs or T cells enriched from blood (not recorded which). The receptor's source is a woman aged 30 to 39 who had recovered from COVID-19. This chain's CDR3 is CASSDTGTGNSYEQYF. CDR3 DNA sequence: TGTGCCAGCAGCGATACCGGGACAGGGAATTCCTACGAGCAGTACTTC.